The rows below give T cell receptor beta chains drawn from one sample of a study of beta chain features in type 1 diabetes. The assay was immunoSEQ multiplex PCR, and TCRdb's table has in-frame clones only and misses some. Here the sample spans about 710,000 clones, around 15% being singletons. Sequenced input: naive CD4+ T cells from blood. The source is a man younger than 35 with type 1 diabetes. Both conserved end residues are part of each CDR3. Fields, in order: V gene, clone size, J gene, D gene, CDR3 protein, CDR3 DNA. D genes are given only for firm matches. Expanded clones get a size class; other rows say once, few or many, or leave the size out.

>TRBV6-1|NA|TRBJ2-5|NA
CASVWAEQETQYF
TGTGCCAGCGTGTGGGCAGAACAAGAGACCCAGTACTTC
>TRBV30|few|TRBJ2-5|NA
CAWSKTQYQETQYF
TGTGCCTGGAGCAAGACACAGTACCAAGAGACCCAGTACTTC
>TRBV18|NA|TRBJ2-4|NA
CASSSVGGGAKNIQYF
TGTGCCAGCTCCAGTGTCGGCGGAGGAGCCAAAAACATTCAGTACTTC
>TRBV11-2|few|TRBJ2-5|TRBD2
CASSPTRGRGTQYF
TGTGCCAGCAGCCCAACCCGCGGGAGGGGGACCCAGTACTTC
>TRBV6-5|NA|TRBJ2-7|TRBD1
CASSLQGAYEQYF
TGTGCCAGCAGTCTACAGGGGGCCTACGAGCAGTACTTC
>TRBV2|few|TRBJ2-3|NA
CASSVGTLTDTQYF
TGTGCCAGCAGCGTGGGGACTCTCACAGATACGCAGTATTTT
>TRBV9|NA|TRBJ1-6|NA
CASSGGSYNSPLHF
TGTGCCAGCAGCGGGGGCTCCTATAATTCACCCCTCCACTTT
>TRBV19|NA|TRBJ1-1|NA
CASSIGAQRMNTEAFF
TGTGCCAGTAGTATAGGGGCGCAGAGAATGAACACTGAAGCTTTCTTT
>TRBV30|few|TRBJ2-3|TRBD2
CAWRASGGSTDTQYF
TGTGCCTGGAGGGCTAGCGGGGGCAGCACAGATACGCAGTATTTT
>TRBV6-6|NA|TRBJ2-7|NA
CATMEGAKLSYEQYF
TGTGCCACCATGGAGGGGGCGAAGCTCTCCTACGAGCAGTACTTC
>TRBV2|few|TRBJ2-1|NA
CASSAGGRGTYNEQFF
TGTGCCAGCAGTGCTGGCGGCAGGGGAACCTACAATGAGCAGTTCTTC
>TRBV29-1|few|TRBJ2-3|NA
CSGVSSTDTQYF
TGCAGCGGGGTCTCAAGCACAGATACGCAGTATTTT
>TRBV25-1|few|TRBJ2-7|TRBD1
CASNDRDSYEQYF
TGTGCCAGCAATGACAGGGACTCCTACGAGCAGTACTTC
>TRBV4-3|NA|TRBJ1-5|TRBD1
CASSQDRGFNQPQHF
TGCGCCAGCAGCCAGGACAGGGGATTCAATCAGCCCCAGCATTTT
>TRBV10-3|NA|TRBJ2-5|NA
CATQGPQKETQYF
TGTGCCACCCAGGGACCTCAAAAAGAGACCCAGTACTTC
>TRBV30|NA|TRBJ1-2|NA
CAWSPQNYGYTF
TGTGCCTGGAGTCCTCAGAACTATGGCTACACCTTC
>TRBV9|few|TRBJ1-3|TRBD1
CASSPRDRAGNTIYF
TGTGCCAGCAGCCCAAGAGACAGGGCTGGAAACACCATATATTTT
>TRBV30|NA|TRBJ2-7|TRBD1
CAWRSAGTGDYEQYF
TGTGCCTGGCGTTCGGCCGGGACAGGGGATTACGAGCAGTACTTC
>TRBV29-1|NA|TRBJ1-5|TRBD1
CSVGTGGTGDQPQHF
TGCAGCGTGGGGACAGGGGGTACGGGCGATCAGCCCCAGCATTTT
>TRBV7-2|few|TRBJ1-1|NA
CASSFNVDTEAFF
TGTGCCAGCAGCTTTAATGTCGACACTGAAGCTTTCTTT
>TRBV2|few|TRBJ2-7|NA
CASSPPGRRYEQYF
TGTGCCAGCAGTCCACCGGGACGGAGATACGAGCAGTACTTC
>TRBV11-2|few|TRBJ2-7|NA
CASSLGPPGENYEQYF
TGTGCCAGCAGCTTAGGACCCCCAGGAGAGAACTACGAGCAGTACTTC
>TRBV15|NA|TRBJ2-1|TRBD2
CATSRAGTSGSYNEQFF
TGTGCCACCAGCAGAGCTGGGACTAGCGGTTCCTACAATGAGCAGTTCTTC
>TRBV12-5|NA|TRBJ2-5|TRBD1
CASGLAGGETQYF
TGTGCTAGTGGTTTGGCAGGGGGAGAGACCCAGTACTTC
>TRBV7-2|NA|TRBJ2-7|NA
CASSEDWSYEQYF
TGTGCCAGCAGCGAGGACTGGTCCTACGAGCAGTACTTC
>TRBV30|NA|TRBJ1-1|NA
CAWSRGWDTTNTEAFF
TGTGCCTGGAGTAGGGGGTGGGACACCACGAACACTGAAGCTTTCTTT
>TRBV5-4|few|TRBJ2-5|TRBD1
CASSFRDRGYTQYF
TGTGCCAGCAGCTTTAGGGACAGGGGATATACCCAGTACTTC
>TRBV13|few|TRBJ2-7|NA
CASSLGLGANYEQYF
TGTGCCAGCAGCTTAGGGCTTGGGGCCAACTACGAGCAGTACTTC
>TRBV19|NA|TRBJ1-5|NA
CASRPQGGSNQPQHF
TGTGCCAGTAGACCACAGGGCGGTAGCAATCAGCCCCAGCATTTT
>TRBV18|NA|TRBJ2-2|TRBD1
CASSPRPGTGALNTGELFF
TGTGCCAGCTCACCACGCCCAGGGACAGGGGCCCTCAACACCGGGGAGCTGTTTTTT
>TRBV6-5|few|TRBJ2-7|TRBD2
CASTASSGSYEQYF
TGTGCCAGCACCGCATCTAGCGGTTCCTACGAGCAGTACTTC
>TRBV30|few|TRBJ1-1|TRBD1
CAMDRGQPNTEAFF
TGTGCCATGGACAGGGGGCAACCGAACACTGAAGCTTTCTTT
>TRBV5-4|NA|TRBJ2-2|TRBD1
CASSSPGQGDTGELFF
TGTGCCAGCAGCTCTCCGGGACAGGGGGACACCGGGGAGCTGTTTTTT
>TRBV6-5|few|TRBJ2-7|TRBD2
CASSYSGAGGPSEQYF
TGTGCCAGCAGTTACTCGGGAGCGGGAGGACCCTCCGAGCAGTACTTC
>TRBV19|few|TRBJ2-3|NA
CASSTQGFGTDTQYF
TGTGCCAGTAGTACACAGGGATTTGGCACAGATACGCAGTATTTT
>TRBV7-2|few|TRBJ2-1|NA
CASSLWRSSYNEQFF
TGTGCCAGCAGCTTATGGCGGAGCTCCTACAATGAGCAGTTCTTC
>TRBV28|NA|TRBJ2-1|NA
CASSAAGLSSYNEQFF
TGTGCCAGCAGTGCGGCTGGTTTGAGCTCCTACAATGAGCAGTTCTTC
>TRBV30|NA|TRBJ2-7|NA
CAWVPGRRGGDEQYF
TGTGCCTGGGTCCCGGGCCGCAGGGGGGGCGACGAGCAGTACTTC
>TRBV10-3|NA|TRBJ2-3|TRBD2
CAIRLAATDTQYF
TGTGCCATCAGACTAGCGGCAACAGATACGCAGTATTTT
>TRBV7-2|NA|TRBJ1-4|NA
CASSRGGSAQPLNEKLFF
TGTGCCAGCAGCCGTGGAGGGTCGGCCCAGCCGCTAAATGAAAAACTGTTTTTT
>TRBV27|few|TRBJ2-7|TRBD2
CASSHSGLEKYEQYF
TGTGCCAGCTCCCATAGCGGGTTAGAGAAGTACGAGCAGTACTTC
>TRBV29-1|NA|TRBJ2-7|NA
CSVEDSQGNEQYF
TGCAGCGTTGAAGATAGCCAGGGCAACGAGCAGTACTTC
>TRBV30|few|TRBJ1-1|NA
CAWSQGYVVNTEAFF
TGTGCCTGGAGTCAGGGTTATGTCGTTAACACTGAAGCTTTCTTT
>TRBV27|few|TRBJ2-1|TRBD2
CASSSLPTTSGGSSYNEQFF
TGTGCCAGCAGTTCGCTCCCCACGACTAGCGGGGGGAGCTCCTACAATGAGCAGTTCTTC
>TRBV5-1|NA|TRBJ2-2|TRBD1
CASSLRDRGTGELFF
TGCGCCAGCAGCTTGCGGGACAGGGGCACCGGGGAGCTGTTTTTT
>TRBV29-1|NA|TRBJ2-3|TRBD1
CSTENRGLDGDTQYF
TGCAGCACCGAAAACAGGGGGCTTGATGGAGATACGCAGTATTTT
>TRBV7-2|few|TRBJ1-1|TRBD1
CASSLGGTAVNTEAFF
TGTGCCAGCAGCTTAGGAGGGACAGCTGTGAACACTGAAGCTTTCTTT
>TRBV7-9|NA|TRBJ2-1|NA
CASSLGGASYNEQFF
TGTGCCAGCAGCTTAGGGGGAGCGTCCTACAATGAGCAGTTCTTC
>TRBV7-9|few|TRBJ1-1|NA
CASSLGTMNTEAFF
TGTGCCAGCAGCTTAGGCACAATGAACACTGAAGCTTTCTTT
>TRBV6-5|NA|TRBJ1-2|NA
CASSYGERRSYTF
TGTGCCAGCAGTTACGGGGAACGGAGGAGCTACACCTTC
>TRBV28|NA|TRBJ1-5|NA
CASSTYSNQPQHF
TGTGCCAGCTCGACCTATAGCAATCAGCCCCAGCATTTT
>TRBV7-9|NA|TRBJ2-7|NA
CASSLAVPYEQYF
TGTGCCAGCAGCTTAGCGGTTCCATACGAGCAGTACTTC
>TRBV9|NA|TRBJ2-7|NA
CASSVGEAYEQYF
TGTGCCAGCAGCGTAGGCGAGGCCTACGAGCAGTACTTC
>TRBV9|NA|TRBJ1-5|NA
CASSPTGTFDGPQHF
TGTGCCAGCAGCCCCACAGGGACCTTCGATGGTCCCCAGCATTTT
>TRBV30|few|TRBJ2-1|TRBD2
CAWSGLAGESSYNEQFF
TGTGCCTGGAGTGGGCTAGCGGGGGAGAGCTCCTACAATGAGCAGTTCTTC
>TRBV4-1|few|TRBJ1-2|TRBD1
CASSQDHRGYGYTF
TGCGCCAGCAGCCAAGACCACAGGGGCTATGGCTACACCTTC
>TRBV7-2|few|TRBJ1-2|NA
CASSLGGPYGYTF
TGTGCCAGCAGCTTGGGGGGTCCCTATGGCTACACCTTC
>TRBV30|NA|TRBJ2-7|NA
CAWSVLVSSYEQYF
TGTGCCTGGAGTGTACTAGTCTCCTCCTACGAGCAGTACTTC